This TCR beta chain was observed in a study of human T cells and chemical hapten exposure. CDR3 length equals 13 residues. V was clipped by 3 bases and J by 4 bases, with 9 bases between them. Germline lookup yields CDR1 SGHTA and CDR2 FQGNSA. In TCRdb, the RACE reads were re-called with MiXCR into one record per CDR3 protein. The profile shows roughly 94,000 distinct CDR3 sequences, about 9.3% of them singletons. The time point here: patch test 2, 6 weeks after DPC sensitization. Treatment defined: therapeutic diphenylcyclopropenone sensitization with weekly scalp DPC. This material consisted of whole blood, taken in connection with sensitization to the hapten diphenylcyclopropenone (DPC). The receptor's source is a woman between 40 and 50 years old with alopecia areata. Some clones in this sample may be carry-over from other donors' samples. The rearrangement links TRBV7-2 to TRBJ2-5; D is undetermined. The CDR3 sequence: CASSFRRGETQYF. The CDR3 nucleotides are TGTGCCAGCAGCTTTAGGCGTGGAGAGACCCAGTACTTC.